The rows below give T cell receptor beta chains drawn from one sample of a study of blood T cell repertoires in COVID-19. Only in-frame clones appear in the TCRdb table, and some are missing; sequencing was by immunoSEQ multiplex PCR. The data show 150,000 or so clones, around 90% seen once. Specimen: peripheral blood. These receptors were obtained from a human donor in a cohort sampled during active COVID-19. Both conserved end residues are part of each CDR3. Each record gives: D gene, J gene, clone size, V gene, CDR3 DNA, CDR3 protein. The D gene is left open where the match is weak. Part of the rows lack a size; the others show once, few, many or a class for expanded clones.

D: TRBD1
J: TRBJ1-5
size: -
V: TRBV10-3
DNA: TGTGCCATCAGCAGGGACAGGGAACACCAGCCCCAGCATTTT
CDR3: CAISRDREHQPQHF

D: TRBD2
J: TRBJ2-2
size: -
V: TRBV30
DNA: TGTGCCTGGAGTGTCCCAACCGGACTAGCGAGCACCGGGGAGCTGTTTTTT
CDR3: CAWSVPTGLASTGELFF

D: -
J: TRBJ1-1
size: -
V: TRBV3-1/TRBV3-2
DNA: TGTGCCAGCAGCGTGACAGCCAACACTGAAGCTTTCTTT
CDR3: CASSVTANTEAFF

D: TRBD1
J: TRBJ1-2
size: once
V: TRBV30
DNA: TGTGCCCAGGACAGGGCGCTACCCTATGGCTACACCTTC
CDR3: CAQDRALPYGYTF

D: -
J: TRBJ1-2
size: -
V: TRBV29-1
DNA: TGCAGCGTTGTGGTCAACGGGGATAACTATGGCTACACCTTC
CDR3: CSVVVNGDNYGYTF

D: TRBD1
J: TRBJ1-1
size: -
V: TRBV28
DNA: TGTGCCAGCAGTCGACGGACAGGGGTGGGGGACACTGAAGCTTTCTTT
CDR3: CASSRRTGVGDTEAFF

D: TRBD1
J: TRBJ2-1
size: -
V: TRBV11-3
DNA: TGTGCCAGCAGCTTTTCCCAGGGGGAACACAATGAGCAGTTCTTC
CDR3: CASSFSQGEHNEQFF

D: TRBD2
J: TRBJ2-3
size: -
V: TRBV4-3
DNA: TGCGCCAGCAGCCAAACTCAATTTTTCCGGGGGGGCCAAGATACGCAGTATTTT
CDR3: CASSQTQFFRGGQDTQYF

D: TRBD1
J: TRBJ2-3
size: -
V: TRBV11-3
DNA: TGTGCCAGCAGCTTTGGGACAGTTCAAAAAGATACGCAGTATTTT
CDR3: CASSFGTVQKDTQYF

D: TRBD1
J: TRBJ2-7
size: -
V: TRBV7-6
DNA: TGTGCCAGCAGCTTGACCACAGGGGGCGTCTTCGACGAGCAGTACTTC
CDR3: CASSLTTGGVFDEQYF

D: TRBD1
J: TRBJ1-5
size: -
V: TRBV28
DNA: TGTGCCAGCAGTCCGATGACAGGGCCCCAGCCCCAGCATTTT
CDR3: CASSPMTGPQPQHF

D: -
J: TRBJ2-7
size: -
V: TRBV7-9
DNA: TGTGCCAGCAGCTTAGTAGGGCAGGGCGTTTACGAGCAGTACTTC
CDR3: CASSLVGQGVYEQYF

D: -
J: TRBJ2-7
size: medium-sized
V: TRBV6-6
DNA: TGTGCCAGCACGACGCAGGGAACCTTGCAGTACTTC
CDR3: CASTTQGTLQYF

D: -
J: TRBJ1-1
size: once
V: TRBV29-1
DNA: TGCAGCGTTGCCGTAGACAGGGAAGCTTTCTTT
CDR3: CSVAVDREAFF

D: TRBD1
J: TRBJ2-7
size: -
V: TRBV7-2
DNA: TGTGCCAGCAGTACAGGGGGCGGGTACGAGCAGTACTTC
CDR3: CASSTGGGYEQYF

D: -
J: TRBJ2-7
size: -
V: TRBV28
DNA: TGTGCCAGCTCCGTTTCGGGGTACGAGCAGTACTTC
CDR3: CASSVSGYEQYF

D: TRBD2
J: TRBJ2-3
size: -
V: TRBV5-4
DNA: TGTGCCAGCAGCTTGGCAAGCGGGGGGGGCACAGATACGCAGTATTTT
CDR3: CASSLASGGGTDTQYF

D: -
J: TRBJ1-1
size: few
V: TRBV5-4
DNA: TGTGCCAGCAGCTTGGGGCCTGGGCAGGGTTTGAACACTGAAGCTTTCTTT
CDR3: CASSLGPGQGLNTEAFF

D: TRBD1
J: TRBJ1-6
size: -
V: TRBV6-1
DNA: TGTGCCAGCAGTGCAACTACAGGGGGCACTCGTAATTCACCCCTCCACTTT
CDR3: CASSATTGGTRNSPLHF

D: -
J: TRBJ1-5
size: -
V: TRBV6-5
DNA: TGTGCCAGCAGCCCGAGTCCTGGCAATCAGCCCCAGCATTTT
CDR3: CASSPSPGNQPQHF

D: TRBD2
J: TRBJ2-5
size: -
V: TRBV28
DNA: TGTGCCAGCAGTTCCGAATCCAAAACTAGCGGGAGGGCTCGGGGCCAAGAGACCCAGTACTTC
CDR3: CASSSESKTSGRARGQETQYF

D: TRBD2
J: TRBJ2-1
size: -
V: TRBV19
DNA: TGTGCCAGTAGTACCCCTACTAGCGGGGGATCTTACAATGAGCAGTTCTTC
CDR3: CASSTPTSGGSYNEQFF

D: -
J: TRBJ1-1
size: few
V: TRBV11-1
DNA: TGTGCCAGCAGCTTGCATTCCCGGACGGGGACTGAAGCTTTCTTT
CDR3: CASSLHSRTGTEAFF

D: -
J: TRBJ2-1
size: -
V: TRBV2
DNA: TGTGCCAGCAGCAACAGCGGGCGGAATGAGCAGTTCTTC
CDR3: CASSNSGRNEQFF

D: TRBD2
J: TRBJ2-5
size: -
V: TRBV7-2
DNA: TGTGCCAGCAGCTTTGGACTAGCGGGGGGACAAGAGACCCAGTACTTC
CDR3: CASSFGLAGGQETQYF

D: -
J: TRBJ2-7
size: -
V: TRBV13
DNA: TGTGCCAGCAGCTCCACGGAGAGGAGGGAGGTCTCTGCCTTGGAGCAGTACTTC
CDR3: CASSSTERREVSALEQYF

D: -
J: TRBJ2-7
size: -
V: TRBV28
DNA: TGTGCCAGCAGTTTACTGTCGGTGGGACAAATCTACGAGCAGTACTTC
CDR3: CASSLLSVGQIYEQYF

D: -
J: TRBJ1-5
size: -
V: TRBV30
DNA: TGTGCCTGGAGTGTTGTTAGGCGAGGGCAGCCCCAGCATTTT
CDR3: CAWSVVRRGQPQHF

D: TRBD1
J: TRBJ2-7
size: once
V: TRBV7-6
DNA: TGTGCCAGCAGCTCGCGGACAGGGTCCTACGAGCAGTACTTC
CDR3: CASSSRTGSYEQYF

D: TRBD1
J: TRBJ2-7
size: -
V: TRBV9
DNA: TGTGCCAGCAGCGTAGACCCCGGGACAGGATACGAGCAGTACTTC
CDR3: CASSVDPGTGYEQYF

D: -
J: TRBJ1-1
size: -
V: TRBV27
DNA: TGTGCCAGCAGTTCCCAAACGGGGGGGGCTTTCTTT
CDR3: CASSSQTGGAFF

D: -
J: TRBJ2-3
size: -
V: TRBV5-1
DNA: TGCGCCAGCAGCGACGGACAGCTCACAGATACGCAGTATTTT
CDR3: CASSDGQLTDTQYF